The 23 T cell receptor beta chains presented below share a single source sample, sequenced in a study of T cells in Graves' hyperthyroidism and ophthalmopathy. RNA transcripts were the template for amplifying TCR beta CDR3 regions. In the first-round RT-PCR of the TCR CDR3, the HTBI primer set was used. TCRdb recomputed calls from the multiplex PCR reads with MiXCR, one row per CDR3 protein. The sample has hundreds of thousands of distinct CDR3 sequences, 25% seen once. Sequenced sample: blood. These receptors all come from a man aged 50-59 years with Graves' hyperthyroidism.

The chain employs TRBV9 and TRBJ2-3; D might be TRBD1 (6 bases). Between the trimmed V and J ends, which lost 4 bases and 3 bases, there was a span of 21 bases. The CDR3 consists of 17 residues. In germline, CDR1 is SGDLS, CDR2 YYNGEE. Here the CDR3 reads CASSSTPPQGRTDTQYF. DNA of the CDR3: TGTGCCAGCAGCTCAACCCCCCCACAGGGTAGGACAGATACGCAGTATTTT. Looking up the rest from reference TRBV9 and TRBJ2-3 gives the full variable domain: DSGVTQTPKHLITATGQRVTLRCSPRSGDLSVYWYQQSLDQGLQFLIQYYNGEERAKGNILERFSAQQFPDLHSELNLSSLELGDSALYFCASSSTPPQGRTDTQYFGPGTRLTVL.

This chain uses TRBV5-1 with TRBJ2-1; D may be TRBD1 (6 bases). Trimming cost V 7 bases and J 3 bases, with 8 bases left between them. Germline V lookup: CDR1 SGHRS, CDR2 YFSETQ. CDR3 length: 12 amino acids. The CDR3 spells CASRDNYNEQFF. The CDR3 region has the DNA TGCGCCAGCCGGGACAACTACAATGAGCAGTTCTTC.

This chain joins TRBV3-1 and TRBJ2-2; 8 positions agree with TRBD1. Per the germline V gene, CDR1 is LGHDT and CDR2 is YNNKEL (reference sequence). The V gene end was trimmed by 2 bases and the J gene end by 4 bases; junction bases not matched to a gene: 3. The CDR3 consists of 15 residues. The DNA of the CDR3 is TGTGCCAGCAGCCAATCCAGGGGGCGCACCGGGGAGCTGTTTTTT. Amino acids: CASSQSRGRTGELFF.

This chain connects TRBV24-1 to TRBJ2-2; D gene uncertain. The V gene lost 1 base and the J gene lost 4 bases, with 18 bases spanning the gap. Per the germline V gene, CDR1 is KGHDR and CDR2 is SFDVKD. The CDR3 extends over 18 amino acids. The CDR3 nucleotides are TGTGCCACCAGTGATTTATCGACTCGCCTGAGAGGCACCGGGGAGCTGTTTTTT. This sequence encodes CATSDLSTRLRGTGELFF.

This chain uses TRBV6-4 with TRBJ2-3; no firm D call. This CDR3 is built from 14 residues. V lost 9 bases, J lost 2 bases, and 15 bases lay in between. Germline V gene data show CDR1 as MRHNA and CDR2 as SNTAGT. CDR3 sequence (DNA): TGTGCCAGTACCCCTACGACGGTCACAGATACGCAGTATTTT. Translated: CASTPTTVTDTQYF.

This clonotype was observed at least ten times. The V call is TRBV18, the J call TRBJ1-5; D ambiguous. Trimming removed 5 bases from V and 6 bases from J, with 17 bases in between. Germline V gene data show CDR1 as KGHSH and CDR2 as LQKENI. The CDR3 loop spans 15 amino acids. The CDR3, as DNA: TGTGCCAGCTCATCAGGACGGTCTTTCGGTCAGCCCCAGCATTTT. This translates into CASSSGRSFGQPQHF. The whole variable domain, filled in from reference TRBV18 and TRBJ1-5, reads NAGVMQNPRHLVRRRGQEARLRCSPMKGHSHVYWYRQLPEEGLKFMVYLQKENIIDESGMPKERFSAEFPKEGPSILRIQQVVRGDSAAYFCASSSGRSFGQPQHFGDGTRLSIL.

This clonotype was seen many times. The chain is built from TRBV2 and TRBJ1-1, with D possibly matching TRBD1 (5 bases). The germline V gene has CDR1 SNHLY and CDR2 FYNNEI. The CDR3 consists of 14 residues. Trimming pared 7 bases from V and 2 bases from J, leaving 14 bases between. The DNA of the CDR3 is TGTGCCAGCACTCGAAGGGGTATTAACACTGAAGCTTTCTTT. Translated: CASTRRGINTEAFF.

The chain uses TRBV6-5 and TRBJ1-1; no clear D gene. The V end lost 2 bases, the J end lost 6 bases, and 16 bases lay between the germline ends. From germline, CDR1 is MNHEY and CDR2 SVGAGI. The CDR3 spans 15 residues. CDR3 in DNA: TGTGCCAGCAGTTACATATCTCAAGGGAATTCTGAAGCTTTCTTT. It is translated as CASSYISQGNSEAFF.

The chain has TRBV6-1 and TRBJ2-1; TRBD2 agrees at 14 bases. V lost 4 bases to trimming and J lost 11 bases; unmatched junction nucleotides: 10. Germline V CDR1 and CDR2: MNHNS, SASEGT. This CDR3 region has 16 residues. CDR3 DNA sequence: TGTGCCAGCAGTGGATCCGGGACTAGCGGGGGTCGGCAGCAGTTCTTC. It specifies CASSGSGTSGGRQQFF.

The chain joins TRBV19 to TRBJ2-1, with D possibly TRBD2 on 5 matching bases. Trimming removed 7 bases at V and 7 bases at J, with 17 bases between. Looked up from germline, CDR1 is LNHDA and CDR2 is SQIVND (reference sequence). The CDR3 is 14 residues long. The chain's CDR3 is CASNRGGLGNEQFF. The CDR3 DNA is TGTGCCAGTAATAGAGGAGGTCTTGGTAATGAGCAGTTCTTC. The entire variable domain, with the rest obtained from reference TRBV19 and TRBJ2-1, is as follows: DGGITQSPKYLFRKEGQNVTLSCEQNLNHDAMYWYRQDPGQGLRLIYYSQIVNDFQKGDIAEGYSVSREKKESFPLTVTSAQKNPTAFYLCASNRGGLGNEQFFGPGTRLTVL.

The chain has TRBV5-1 and TRBJ2-5, with TRBD2 matching 8 bases. Germline-derived CDR1 and CDR2 are SGHRS and YFSETQ. The CDR3 loop spans 17 amino acids. V shed 3 bases and J 4 bases; nucleotides not matched to a gene: 14. Here the CDR3 reads CASSWRGAGEGGETQYF. CDR3 in DNA: TGCGCCAGCAGCTGGCGAGGAGCGGGAGAGGGGGGAGAGACCCAGTACTTC.

At least ten counts were recorded for this clonotype. V is TRBV12-3 or TRBV12-4 and J is TRBJ1-2; the D is unclear. V was shortened by 0 bases and J by 6 bases, with 2 bases between the two germline ends. The CDR3 spans 11 residues. In DNA form, the CDR3 reads TGTGCCAGCAGTTTAGCCGATGGCTACACCTTC. Protein sequence: CASSLADGYTF.

This sequence joins TRBV7-2 and TRBJ2-2; no definite D call. V was pared by 7 bases and J by 6 bases, with 9 bases between. CDR1 and CDR2 from the germline V gene are SGHTA and FQGNSA. The CDR3 covers 12 residues. CDR3 in amino acids: CASTRYPGELFF. For the CDR3, the DNA is TGTGCCAGCACCCGATACCCCGGGGAGCTGTTTTTT.

Ten or more counts support this clonotype. V gene TRBV2 combines with J gene TRBJ2-2; 10 bases agree with TRBD1. Germline trimming cut 0 bases from V and 9 bases from J; bases unmatched to any gene: 4. The CDR3 totals 15 residues. CDR1 and CDR2 (germline): SNHLY, FYNNEI. CDR3 coding DNA: TGTGCCAGCAGTGAAGCGACAGGGGGCTACCGGGAGCTGTTTTTT. It encodes CASSEATGGYRELFF.

Written as DNA, the CDR3 is TGTGCCAGCAGTTGGACTAGCGGCAATGAGCAGTTCTTC. Amino acid sequence: CASSWTSGNEQFF. The gene calls are TRBV7-2 and TRBJ2-1, with TRBD2 identical over 10 bases. Germline lookup yields CDR1 SGHTA and CDR2 FQGNSA. This CDR3 contains 13 residues. After removal of 6 bases from V and 6 bases from J, the junction contained 2 bases not matched to a gene.

The CDR3 region is CSASAGGDYGYTF. The CDR3 DNA reads TGCAGTGCTAGTGCGGGGGGAGACTATGGCTACACCTTC. The genes are TRBV20-1 and TRBJ1-2; D may be TRBD1 (5 bases). Germline V lookup: CDR1 DFQATT, CDR2 SNEGSKA (reference sequence). Deletions cut 3 bases from V and 3 bases from J, with 11 bases between. The CDR3 extends over 13 amino acids.

The CDR3 spells CASSLASQPDTQYF. In DNA form, the CDR3 reads TGCGCCAGCAGCTTGGCCAGCCAGCCAGATACGCAGTATTTT. This sequence joins TRBV5-1 and TRBJ2-3; D unresolved. This CDR3 is built from 14 residues. Per the germline V gene, CDR1 is SGHRS and CDR2 is YFSETQ. The V gene lost 0 bases and the J gene lost 4 bases, with 9 bases spanning the gap.

The chain has TRBV6-2 or TRBV6-3 and TRBJ2-3; the D call may be TRBD1 or TRBD2 (5 bases each). V was shortened by 6 bases and J by 5 bases, with 18 bases between the two germline ends. The CDR3 totals 15 residues. Germline V gene lookup returns CDR1 MNHEY and CDR2 SVGEGT. The CDR3 sequence is CASSTDNLEGDTQYF. The CDR3 region has the DNA TGTGCCAGCAGCACGGACAATTTAGAGGGAGATACGCAGTATTTT.

In this sample, this clonotype turned up many times. The chain carries TRBV11-2 and TRBJ2-7; no clear D. This CDR3 has 14 amino acids. V lost 5 bases, J lost 3 bases, and 14 bases lay in between. Germline CDR1 and CDR2: SGHAT and FQNNGV. The CDR3 sequence is CASSRSVTDYEQYF. CDR3 nucleotides: TGTGCCAGCAGCCGGAGCGTAACGGACTACGAGCAGTACTTC.

This clonotype was observed at least ten times. The CDR3 here is CASSGSGTTDTQYF. The CDR3 nucleotides read TGTGCCAGCAGCGGAAGCGGGACCACAGATACGCAGTATTTT. The J gene is TRBJ2-3, the V gene TRBV7-3, with 7 bases identical to TRBD2. The germline CDR1 and CDR2 sequences are SGHTA and FQGTGA. The CDR3 runs 14 residues. Losses at the gene ends were 5 bases for V and 2 bases for J; bases not matched to a gene: 4. The full variable domain, rest sourced from reference TRBV7-3 and TRBJ2-3, is GAGVSQTPSNKVTEKGKYVELRCDPISGHTALYWYRQSLGQGPEFLIYFQGTGAADDSGLPNDRFFAVRPEGSVSTLKIQRTERGDSAVYLCASSGSGTTDTQYFGPGTRLTVL.

The V and J genes are TRBV7-2 and TRBJ1-1; 7 nucleotides agree with TRBD1. The CDR3 covers 15 residues. From germline, CDR1 is SGHTA and CDR2 FQGNSA. The J segment lost 2 bases and the V segment lost 5 bases, leaving 8 bases of the junction unmatched. Here the CDR3 reads CASSPRTGYNTEAFF. CDR3 DNA: TGTGCCAGCAGCCCTCGGACAGGATATAACACTGAAGCTTTCTTT.

This clonotype was recorded at least ten times. This rearrangement joins TRBV11-2 to TRBJ2-5; no definite D call. CDR1 is SGHAT, CDR2 FQNNGV, per germline. Trimming removed 1 base from V and 4 bases from J, with 4 bases in between. This CDR3 is built from 12 residues. The CDR3 protein is CASSLVIETQYF. Written as DNA, the CDR3 is TGTGCCAGCAGCTTAGTAATAGAGACCCAGTACTTC.

V gene TRBV4-1 combines with J gene TRBJ2-7; TRBD1 matches at 8 bases. Germline values: CDR1 MGHRA, CDR2 YSYEKL. This CDR3 contains 17 residues. V dropped 0 bases and J dropped 6; count of bases not matched to a gene: 13. The DNA of the CDR3 is TGCGCCAGCAGCCAAGATCCCCGACAAGGGACAGGACCCGAGCAGTACTTC. Translated, it gives CASSQDPRQGTGPEQYF.